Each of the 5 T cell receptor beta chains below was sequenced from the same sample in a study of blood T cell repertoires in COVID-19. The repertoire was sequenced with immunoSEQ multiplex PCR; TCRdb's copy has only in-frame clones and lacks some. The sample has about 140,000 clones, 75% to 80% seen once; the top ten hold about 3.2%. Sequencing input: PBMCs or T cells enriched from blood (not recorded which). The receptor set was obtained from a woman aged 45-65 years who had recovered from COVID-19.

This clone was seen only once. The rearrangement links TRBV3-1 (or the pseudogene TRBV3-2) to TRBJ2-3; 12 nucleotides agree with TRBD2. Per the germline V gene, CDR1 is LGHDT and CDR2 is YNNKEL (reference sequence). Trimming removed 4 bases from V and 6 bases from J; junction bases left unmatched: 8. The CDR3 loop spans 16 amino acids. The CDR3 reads CASSPASGGAWDTQYF. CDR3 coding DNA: TGTGCCAGCAGCCCGGCTAGCGGGGGGGCCTGGGATACGCAGTATTTT.

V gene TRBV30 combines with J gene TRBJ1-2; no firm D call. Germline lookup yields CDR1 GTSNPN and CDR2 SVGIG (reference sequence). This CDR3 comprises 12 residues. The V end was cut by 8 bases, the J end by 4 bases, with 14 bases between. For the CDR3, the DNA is TGTGCCACCGTGGGAGGGTTCTATGGCTACACCTTC. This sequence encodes CATVGGFYGYTF.

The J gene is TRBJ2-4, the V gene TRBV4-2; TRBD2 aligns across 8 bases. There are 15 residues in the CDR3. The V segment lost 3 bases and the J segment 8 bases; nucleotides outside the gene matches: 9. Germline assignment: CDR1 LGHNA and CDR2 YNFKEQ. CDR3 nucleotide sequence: TGTGCCAGCAGCCAGGTTCGTGGAGCGGGGGACATTCAGTACTTC. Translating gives CASSQVRGAGDIQYF.

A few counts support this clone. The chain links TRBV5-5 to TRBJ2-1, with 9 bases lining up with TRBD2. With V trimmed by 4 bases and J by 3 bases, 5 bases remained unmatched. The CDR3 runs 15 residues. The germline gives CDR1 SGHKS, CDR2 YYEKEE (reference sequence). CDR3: CASSVELAGYNEQFF. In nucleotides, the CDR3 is TGTGCCAGCAGCGTAGAACTAGCGGGCTACAATGAGCAGTTCTTC.

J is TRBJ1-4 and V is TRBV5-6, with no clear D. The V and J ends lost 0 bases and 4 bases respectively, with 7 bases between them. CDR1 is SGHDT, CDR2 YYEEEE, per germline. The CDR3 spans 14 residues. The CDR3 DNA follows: TGTGCCAGCAGCTTGGGAGGGCATAATGAAAAACTGTTTTTT. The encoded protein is CASSLGGHNEKLFF.